This TCR beta chain was recorded in a study of T cells after yellow fever vaccination. The germline gives CDR1 DFQATT, CDR2 SNEGSKA (reference sequence). The ends lost 6 bases at V and 1 base at J; junction bases unmatched: 4. The CDR3 covers 13 residues. Study-wide findings and caveats: Abundant clonotypes (contaminants from the bulk population) could be present in FACS-sorted repertoires.

This clonotype was found many times. The antigen remains undetermined. As TCR cDNA was made by 5'RACE template switching, a universal primer site and UMIs were added. TCRdb ran MiXCR on the 5' RACE reads and lists one entry per CDR3 protein. The sample has around 360,000 distinct CDR3 sequences; about 9.9% are singletons. Sequencing used PBMCs, obtained on the day of the first yellow fever vaccination. The receptor comes from a young man who received the YFV17D yellow fever vaccine. The chain employs TRBV20-1 and TRBJ2-3, with 7 bases aligning to TRBD2. The CDR3 here is CSAPTSGTDTQYF. CDR3 nucleotides: TGCAGTGCCCCCACTAGCGGCACAGATACGCAGTATTTT.